The 26 T cell receptor beta chains given below trace back to one sample, sequenced in a study of cytomegalovirus exposure and HLA in healthy donors. 60 Vbeta and 13 Jbeta primers were used in PCR. Measured with immunoSEQ multiplex PCR; TCRdb has only the in-frame clones, and not every one. The table shows roughly 140,000 clones, with over 8% occurring only once. Material for sequencing was PBMCs. The receptors were gathered from a male donor in good health and CMV-seronegative.

On this clone: The sample contains more than one DNA sequence encoding this CDR3. V gene TRBV7-9 combines with J gene TRBJ1-1, with D perhaps matching TRBD1 (5 bases). CDR3 size: 14 residues. Looked up from germline, CDR1 is SEHNR and CDR2 is FQNEAQ (reference sequence). V was clipped by 5 bases and J by 5 bases, with 15 bases between them. The CDR3 DNA reads as TGTGCCAGCAGCCTAATTCAGGGTCCAACTGAAGCTTTCTTT. Protein: CASSLIQGPTEAFF.

This clone has just a few counts. The chain uses TRBV5-1 and TRBJ2-1, with D perhaps matching TRBD1 (6 bases). Deletions cut 4 bases from V and 14 bases from J, with 16 bases between. This CDR3 has 12 residues. The germline V gene encodes CDR1 SGHRS and CDR2 YFSETQ. The CDR3 DNA reads TGCGCCAGCAGCCGGGACACCCGAGGGGAGTTCTTC. Translation: CASSRDTRGEFF.

This clone was counted between two and nine times. The chain combines TRBV6-5 with TRBJ1-1; tentatively, D is TRBD1 (5 bases). CDR3 size: 14 residues. V lost 2 bases to trimming and J lost 1 base, with 8 bases between them. CDR1 is MNHEY, CDR2 SVGAGI, per germline. CDR3 in DNA: TGTGCCAGCAGTTACGGGGGGGGGAACACTGAAGCTTTCTTT. Translating it yields CASSYGGGNTEAFF.

CDR3 amino acids: CASSPTPAVHKSDEQYF. DNA of the CDR3: TGCGCCAGCAGCCCGACACCAGCGGTACATAAGTCGGACGAGCAGTACTTC. V and J are TRBV4-1 and TRBJ2-7; possibly TRBD2 for D (5 bases). This CDR3 comprises 17 residues. CDR1 is MGHRA and CDR2 is YSYEKL in the germline V gene. Trimming left V 4 bases short and J 5 bases short, with 24 bases between.

V and J are TRBV7-8 and TRBJ2-2; D might be TRBD1 (5 bases). Trimming left V 4 bases short and J 5 bases short, with 14 bases between. Germline loops: CDR1 SGHVS, CDR2 FQNEAQ. The CDR3 has 15 amino acids. The CDR3 coding sequence is TGTGCCAGCAGCTCAACCTTCAGGGTTACCGGGGAGCTGTTTTTT. Protein: CASSSTFRVTGELFF.

This chain joins TRBV9 and TRBJ2-3; 11 bases fit TRBD2. CDR1 is SGDLS and CDR2 is YYNGEE in the germline V gene. This CDR3 is built from 18 residues. V gave up 4 bases and J gave up 0 bases; unmatched junction bases: 10. CDR3 amino acids: CASSPRVGLADSTDTQYF. For the CDR3, the DNA is TGTGCCAGCAGCCCCCGTGTGGGACTAGCGGATAGCACAGATACGCAGTATTTT.

Regarding this clone: The sample carries other DNA sequences with the same CDR3. This chain uses TRBV19 with TRBJ2-7; weak D call: TRBD1 (5 bases). Germline V gene data show CDR1 as LNHDA and CDR2 as SQIVND (reference sequence). This CDR3 spans 13 amino acids. The germline V and J ends were trimmed by 3 bases and 3 bases, with 9 bases remaining between them. The CDR3 spells CASSMGQGYEQYF. The CDR3 nucleotides read TGTGCCAGTAGTATGGGGCAGGGCTACGAGCAGTACTTC.

The rearrangement joins TRBV19 to TRBJ1-1; D possibly corresponds to TRBD1 (6 bases). Germline values: CDR1 LNHDA, CDR2 SQIVND (reference sequence). The length of the CDR3 is 15 residues. V was trimmed by 7 bases and J by 1 base, leaving 16 bases between them. The CDR3 protein is CASTPGGRANTEAFF. Written as DNA, the CDR3 is TGTGCCAGTACCCCGGGGGGCCGCGCGAACACTGAAGCTTTCTTT.

The CDR3 sequence: CASSYSDSGDTEAFF. The DNA for the CDR3 is TGTGCCAGCAGTTACTCTGACTCCGGAGACACTGAAGCTTTCTTT. This chain connects TRBV6-6 to TRBJ1-1, with unresolved D. The CDR3 contains 15 residues. The V end was cut by 0 bases, the J end by 3 bases, with 11 bases between. Germline values: CDR1 MNHNY, CDR2 SVGAGI (reference sequence).

This clone was observed a handful of times. The chain has TRBV10-1 and TRBJ1-2; TRBD1 is a possible D gene (5 bases). Germline CDR1 is WNHNN and CDR2 is SYGVQD (reference sequence). This CDR3 comprises 14 residues. The V and J ends lost 4 bases and 2 bases respectively, with 11 bases between them. CDR3 nucleotides: TGCGCCAGCAGTGGGGGGGGGAGAAACTATGGCTACACCTTC. Translation: CASSGGGRNYGYTF.

The chain is built from TRBV5-1 and TRBJ2-1; 8 bases are shared with TRBD2. J gave up 6 bases and V 4 bases, and 9 bases lay outside the gene matches. CDR1 SGHRS and CDR2 YFSETQ come from the germline V gene. The CDR3 covers 15 residues. The chain's CDR3 is CASSLLAGRANEQFF. Here the CDR3 DNA reads TGCGCCAGCAGCCTCTTAGCGGGACGCGCCAATGAGCAGTTCTTC. Variable domain in full (rest from reference TRBV5-1 and TRBJ2-1): KAGVTQTPRYLIKTRGQQVTLSCSPISGHRSVSWYQQTPGQGLQFLFEYFSETQRNKGNFPGRFSGRQFSNSRSEMNVSTLELGDSALYLCASSLLAGRANEQFFGPGTRLTVL.

The V call is TRBV7-3, the J call TRBJ2-2, with TRBD2 matching 12 bases. There are 17 residues in the CDR3. Trimming removed 4 bases from V and 5 bases from J; junction bases left unmatched: 8. CDR1 and CDR2 (germline): SGHTA, FQGTGA. CDR3 sequence: CASSSPSGGAVTGELFF. As DNA, the CDR3 is TGTGCCAGCAGCTCTCCTAGCGGGGGGGCCGTGACCGGGGAGCTGTTTTTT.

This clone was seen only a few times. The chain links TRBV7-6 to TRBJ1-4; possibly TRBD1 for D (6 bases). Deletions cut 0 bases from V and 6 bases from J, with 11 bases between. This CDR3 has 15 residues. CDR1 and CDR2 from the germline V gene are SGHVS and FNYEAQ. This CDR3 reads CASSLARGGDEKLFF. The CDR3 DNA is TGTGCCAGCAGCTTAGCCAGGGGAGGGGATGAAAAACTGTTTTTT.

This chain joins TRBV6-5 and TRBJ1-1; 7 nucleotides agree with TRBD1. With 5 bases clipped from V and 5 bases from J, the junction kept 11 bases outside the gene matches. The length of the CDR3 is 15 residues. Germline loops: CDR1 MNHEY, CDR2 SVGAGI. The CDR3 region has the DNA TGTGCCAGCAGTCCCGGGACAGAGTTATTAACTGAAGCTTTCTTT. This encodes CASSPGTELLTEAFF.

This clone was detected only a few times. The CDR3 coding sequence is TGTGCCAGCACCCCTTCACAGGGCTACGAGCAGTACTTC. Translation gives CASTPSQGYEQYF. The V and J genes are TRBV14 and TRBJ2-7; D is possibly TRBD1 (6 bases). From germline, CDR1 is SGHDN and CDR2 FVKESK. The ends were cut back, 7 bases at V and 3 bases at J, with 13 bases in the middle. This CDR3 contains 13 residues.

This clone was picked up a small number of times. The V and J genes are TRBV29-1 and TRBJ1-1; TRBD1 might be the D (5 bases). The CDR3 totals 15 residues. V was trimmed by 6 bases and J by 0 bases, leaving 17 bases between them. Germline values: CDR1 SQVTM, CDR2 ANQGSEA. This CDR3 is CSVSLQDTLNTEAFF. The CDR3 DNA follows: TGCAGCGTGAGTTTACAGGATACCCTGAACACTGAAGCTTTCTTT.

A few counts support this clone. The rearrangement uses TRBV5-1 and TRBJ2-1; D is possibly TRBD1 (6 bases). Germline lookup yields CDR1 SGHRS and CDR2 YFSETQ. Trimming took 5 bases from V and 7 from J, leaving 13 bases between them. There are 13 residues in the CDR3. The CDR3 sequence is CASRTLGANEQFF. The CDR3 DNA sequence: TGCGCCAGCAGAACCTTGGGGGCTAATGAGCAGTTCTTC.

This sequence joins TRBV7-3 and TRBJ2-1; D may be TRBD2 (6 bases). The germline V gene has CDR1 SGHTA and CDR2 FQGTGA. There are 15 residues in the CDR3. Trimming removed 4 bases from V and 3 bases from J, with 13 bases in between. CDR3 nucleotide sequence: TGTGCCAGCAGCTGGGGGACTGGCGGCTACAATGAGCAGTTCTTC. Its protein is CASSWGTGGYNEQFF.

The table lists this clone with a few counts. CDR3 coding DNA: TGCGCCAGCAGCTTGGGCGGGTCTAATGGGGCCAACGTCCTGACTTTC. The encoded protein is CASSLGGSNGANVLTF. V is TRBV5-1 and J is TRBJ2-6, with a weak D call TRBD2 (5 bases). The CDR3 loop spans 16 amino acids. Germline V lookup: CDR1 SGHRS, CDR2 YFSETQ. Between the trimmed V and J ends, which lost 0 bases and 3 bases, there was a span of 10 bases.

V and J are TRBV10-3 and TRBJ1-1, with D possibly being TRBD1 (5 bases). V was clipped by 2 bases and J by 3 bases, with 13 bases between them. Germline CDR1 ENHRY, CDR2 SYGVKD. The CDR3 loop spans 15 amino acids. The CDR3 DNA reads as TGTGCCATCAGTGAGGGGGCAGGGATGCACACTGAAGCTTTCTTT. Translating it yields CAISEGAGMHTEAFF.

This clone was seen only a few times. The rearrangement joins TRBV19 to TRBJ1-1, with D possibly being TRBD1 (5 bases). Deletions cut 3 bases from V and 6 bases from J, with 17 bases between. CDR3 size: 15 residues. From germline, CDR1 is LNHDA and CDR2 SQIVND (reference sequence). CDR3 nucleotide sequence: TGTGCCAGTAGTATCCGGGGGGGAGTTTTCTCTGAAGCTTTCTTT. Encoded protein: CASSIRGGVFSEAFF. Using reference TRBV19 and TRBJ1-1 for the parts outside the CDR3, the full variable domain is DGGITQSPKYLFRKEGQNVTLSCEQNLNHDAMYWYRQDPGQGLRLIYYSQIVNDFQKGDIAEGYSVSREKKESFPLTVTSAQKNPTAFYLCASSIRGGVFSEAFFGQGTRLTVV.

This clone was detected only a few times. This chain joins TRBV5-6 and TRBJ2-1, with no clear D. CDR1 is SGHDT, CDR2 YYEEEE, per germline. V lost 5 bases, J lost 5 bases, and 17 bases lay in between. The CDR3 contains 15 residues. The CDR3 DNA is TGTGCCAGCAGTGTTGCTAGGAAGATGGACAATGAGCAGTTCTTC. Its translation is CASSVARKMDNEQFF.

The chain has TRBV6-5 and TRBJ2-7; 7 bases match TRBD2. V shed 2 bases and J 3 bases; nucleotides not matched to a gene: 4. In germline, CDR1 is MNHEY, CDR2 SVGAGI. The CDR3 extends over 14 amino acids. In nucleotides, the CDR3 is TGTGCCAGCAGTTACCGGGGAGGGAACTACGAGCAGTACTTC. Amino acids: CASSYRGGNYEQYF.

The gene calls are TRBV4-2 and TRBJ2-7; 12 bases fit TRBD2. Trimming removed 2 bases from V and 2 bases from J; junction bases left unmatched: 4. The CDR3 loop spans 16 amino acids. The germline V gene has CDR1 LGHNA and CDR2 YNFKEQ. The DNA of the CDR3 is TGTGCCAGCAGCCAACTCCTAGCGGGGGGGGCCTACGAGCAGTACTTC. Amino acid sequence: CASSQLLAGGAYEQYF.

In DNA form, the CDR3 reads TGTGCCAGCAGCTTACAGGGTCAAACCGGGGAGCTGTTTTTT. It is translated as CASSLQGQTGELFF. The chain carries TRBV7-9 and TRBJ2-2; possibly TRBD1 for D (5 bases). The CDR3 is 14 amino acids. V lost 2 bases, J lost 5 bases, and 9 bases lay in between. Germline CDR1 and CDR2: SEHNR and FQNEAQ (reference sequence).

The J gene is TRBJ2-5, the V gene TRBV6-5, with TRBD2 matching 8 bases. This CDR3 contains 14 residues. Germline CDR1 reads MNHEY; CDR2 reads SVGAGI. J was trimmed by 3 bases and V by 0 bases; bases with no gene match: 0. This chain's CDR3 is CASSYSGLEETQYF. CDR3 sequence (DNA): TGTGCCAGCAGTTACTCGGGACTAGAAGAGACCCAGTACTTC.